This is a list of T cell receptor beta chains from one sample in a study of blood T cells in healthy people across ages. TCRdb reprocessed the 5' RACE reads via MiXCR and lists one record per CDR3 protein. The sample has some 850,000 distinct CDR3 sequences, approximately 24% seen once. The data were also submitted as part of a second study, on T cells of mothers and their children.

Specimen: blood. These receptor sequences come from a boy younger than 18 in good health. CDR3s include the opening cysteine and the closing phenylalanine or tryptophan. The order of the fields is J gene, V gene, CDR3 protein.

>TRBJ1-1|TRBV28
CASSASYTEAFF
>NA|TRBV7-3
CASSPTGTGEQFF
>TRBJ1-5|TRBV12-3/TRBV12-4
CASSQAGYQPQHF
>TRBJ1-3|TRBV28
CASRGSSTGANSGNTIYF
>TRBJ2-1|TRBV7-6
CASSSFSSRRGYNEQFF
>TRBJ2-3|TRBV20-1
CSARDGGTGFVDTQYF
>TRBJ2-6|TRBV28
CASSFPVAPGANVLTF
>TRBJ1-2|TRBV12-3/TRBV12-4
CASSLAKEGYTF
>TRBJ1-5|TRBV12-3/TRBV12-4
CASSLQGRAPQHF
>TRBJ1-1|TRBV7-2
CASSYTGGGEAFF
>TRBJ2-6|TRBV4-1
CASSQGGREVGANVLTF
>TRBJ2-1|TRBV7-8
CASSAGLAGGEQFF
>TRBJ1-1|TRBV5-5
CASSWWTGNTEAFF
>TRBJ2-5|TRBV2
CASSESIGGETQYF
>TRBJ2-7|TRBV12-3/TRBV12-4
CASSFGPPSSYEQYF
>TRBJ2-2|TRBV7-9
CASSFGKLAGVNTGELFF
>TRBJ2-3|TRBV10-1
CASSPQGSSKQYF
>NA|TRBV6-2/TRBV6-3
CASSVKDEQFF
>TRBJ2-2|TRBV6-1
CASSVLAGGPSTGELFF
>TRBJ1-6|TRBV6-1
CASSRAGALGVSYNSPLHF
>TRBJ2-5|TRBV12-3/TRBV12-4
CATRLGGGQETQYF
>TRBJ2-5|TRBV27
CASSNLYQETQYF
>TRBJ2-7|TRBV28
CASSLMGPHEQYF
>TRBJ2-3|TRBV7-9
CASSSRDRINTQYF
>TRBJ2-3|TRBV30
CAWSVPGGTDTQYF
>TRBJ2-3|TRBV28
CASTLGQGLAYHTDTRYF
>TRBJ2-5|TRBV3-1
CASSQDGGRQETQYF
>TRBJ1-1|TRBV5-4
CASSSPLGGTEAFF
>TRBJ2-4|TRBV7-2
CASSPRPPQRPKNIQYF
>NA|TRBV6-2/TRBV6-3
CASRALGAGEQFF
>TRBJ1-1|TRBV5-1
CASSLGSRTSNTEAFF
>TRBJ2-3|TRBV28
CASSPLGDTQYF
>TRBJ2-3|TRBV5-1
CASSSTGLAGGLPTDTQYF
>TRBJ2-1|TRBV24-1
CATSGMARGSYNEQFF
>TRBJ2-7|TRBV27
CASSSPGQSYEQYF
>TRBJ2-1|TRBV20-1
CSATQGRQYNEQFF
>TRBJ1-3|TRBV6-6
CASSPYLAGNTIYF
>TRBJ2-5|TRBV15
CATSRGQETQYF
>TRBJ2-5|TRBV3-1
CASSRSLTFQETQYF
>TRBJ2-6|TRBV6-1
CASIPSRGRLSGANVLTF
>TRBJ2-5|TRBV20-1
CSARENYQETQYF
>TRBJ2-1|TRBV12-3/TRBV12-4
CASREGGALRSSYNEQFF
>TRBJ2-7|TRBV30
CAWSEASSFYEQYF
>TRBJ2-1|TRBV28
CASRDRDRVYNEQFF
>TRBJ2-7|TRBV5-1
CASSLSRGYTYEQYF
>TRBJ2-3|TRBV20-1
CSARGWASALIDTQYF
>TRBJ2-7|TRBV5-1
CASSLASGFEQYF
>TRBJ2-1|TRBV4-2
CASSQELAGGQGEQFF
>TRBJ2-1|TRBV2
CASSEPLSYNEQFF
>TRBJ1-5|TRBV27
CASRHQAGSNQPQHF
>TRBJ1-6|TRBV6-2/TRBV6-3
CASSYGTVYNSPLHF
>TRBJ2-6|TRBV12-3/TRBV12-4
CASSSPGAVNPSRANVLTF